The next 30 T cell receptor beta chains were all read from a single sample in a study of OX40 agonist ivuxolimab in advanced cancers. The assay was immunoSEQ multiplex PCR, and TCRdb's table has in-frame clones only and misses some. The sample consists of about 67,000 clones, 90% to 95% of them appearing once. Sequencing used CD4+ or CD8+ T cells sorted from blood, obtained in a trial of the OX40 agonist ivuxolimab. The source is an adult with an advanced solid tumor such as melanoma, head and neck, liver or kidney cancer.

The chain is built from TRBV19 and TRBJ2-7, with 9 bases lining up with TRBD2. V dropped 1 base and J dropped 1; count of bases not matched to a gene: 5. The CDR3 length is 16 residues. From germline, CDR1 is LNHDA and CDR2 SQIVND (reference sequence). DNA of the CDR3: TGTGCCAGTAGTATAGGGCTAGCGGGATCTTCCTACGAGCAGTACTTC. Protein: CASSIGLAGSSYEQYF.

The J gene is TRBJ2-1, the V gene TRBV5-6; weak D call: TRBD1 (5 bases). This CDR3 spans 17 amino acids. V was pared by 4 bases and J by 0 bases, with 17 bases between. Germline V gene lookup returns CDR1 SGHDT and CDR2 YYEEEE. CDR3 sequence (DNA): TGTGCCAGCAGCCGCATAGGGGTACTCGGCTCCTACAATGAGCAGTTCTTC. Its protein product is CASSRIGVLGSYNEQFF. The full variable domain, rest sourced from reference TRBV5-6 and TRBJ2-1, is DAGVTQSPTHLIKTRGQQVTLRCSPKSGHDTVSWYQQALGQGPQFIFQYYEEEERQRGNFPDRFSGHQFPNYSSELNVNALLLGDSALYLCASSRIGVLGSYNEQFFGPGTRLTVL.

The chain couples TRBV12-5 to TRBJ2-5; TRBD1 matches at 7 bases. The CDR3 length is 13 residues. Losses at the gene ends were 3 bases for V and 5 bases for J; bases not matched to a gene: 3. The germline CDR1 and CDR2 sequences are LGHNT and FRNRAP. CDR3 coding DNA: TGTGCTAGTGGTTTTAACAGGGGTGAGACCCAGTACTTC. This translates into CASGFNRGETQYF.

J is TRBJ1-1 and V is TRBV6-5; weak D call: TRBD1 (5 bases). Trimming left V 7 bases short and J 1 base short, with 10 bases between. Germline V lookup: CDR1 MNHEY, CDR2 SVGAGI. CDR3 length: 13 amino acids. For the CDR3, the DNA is TGTGCCAGCATGGACACTTCGAACACTGAAGCTTTCTTT. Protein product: CASMDTSNTEAFF.

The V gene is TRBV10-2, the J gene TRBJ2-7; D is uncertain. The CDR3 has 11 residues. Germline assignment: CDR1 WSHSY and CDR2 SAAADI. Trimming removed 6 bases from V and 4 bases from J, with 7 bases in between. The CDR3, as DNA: TGCGCCAGCAGCTTCAGGTACGAGCAGTACTTC. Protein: CASSFRYEQYF.

CDR3 bases: TGTGCCAGCAGCAAAGACACTGATCAGCCCCAGCATTTT. The encoded protein is CASSKDTDQPQHF. The chain carries TRBV7-8 and TRBJ1-5; D uncertain. The CDR3 loop spans 13 amino acids. Germline V gives CDR1 SGHVS, CDR2 FQNEAQ. The V end lost 5 bases, the J end lost 5 bases, and 10 bases lay between the germline ends.

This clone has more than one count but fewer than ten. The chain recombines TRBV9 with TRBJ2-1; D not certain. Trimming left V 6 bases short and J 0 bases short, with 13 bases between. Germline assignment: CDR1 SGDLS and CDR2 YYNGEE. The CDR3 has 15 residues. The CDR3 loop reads CASTPVSGSYNEQFF. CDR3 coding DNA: TGTGCCAGCACTCCTGTGTCGGGCTCCTACAATGAGCAGTTCTTC.

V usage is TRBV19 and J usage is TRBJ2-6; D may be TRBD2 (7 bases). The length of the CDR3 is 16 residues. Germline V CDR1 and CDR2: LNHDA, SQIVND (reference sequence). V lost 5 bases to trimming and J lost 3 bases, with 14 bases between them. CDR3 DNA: TGTGCCAGTAGTGAGGGGGGAGGGTTTGGGGCCAACGTCCTGACTTTC. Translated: CASSEGGGFGANVLTF. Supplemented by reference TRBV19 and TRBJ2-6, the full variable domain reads DGGITQSPKYLFRKEGQNVTLSCEQNLNHDAMYWYRQDPGQGLRLIYYSQIVNDFQKGDIAEGYSVSREKKESFPLTVTSAQKNPTAFYLCASSEGGGFGANVLTFGAGSRLTVL.

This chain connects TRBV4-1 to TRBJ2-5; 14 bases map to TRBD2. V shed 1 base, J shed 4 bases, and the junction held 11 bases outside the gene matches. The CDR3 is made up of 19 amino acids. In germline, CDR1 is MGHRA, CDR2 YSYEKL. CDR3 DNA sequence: TGCGCCAGCAGCCAAGCCCCCCCACACGGGACTAGCGGGAGAGAGACCCAGTACTTC. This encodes CASSQAPPHGTSGRETQYF.

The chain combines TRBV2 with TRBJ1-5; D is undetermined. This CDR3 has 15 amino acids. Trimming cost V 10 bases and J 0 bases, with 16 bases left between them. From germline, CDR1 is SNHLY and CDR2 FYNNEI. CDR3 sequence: CATTTEGGSNQPQHF. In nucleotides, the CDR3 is TGTGCCACCACGACCGAAGGAGGTAGCAATCAGCCCCAGCATTTT.

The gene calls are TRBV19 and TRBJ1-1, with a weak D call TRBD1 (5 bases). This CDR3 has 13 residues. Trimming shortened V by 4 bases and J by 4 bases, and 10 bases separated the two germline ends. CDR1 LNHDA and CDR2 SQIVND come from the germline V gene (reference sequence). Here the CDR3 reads CASSTYGGTEAFF. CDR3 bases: TGTGCCAGTAGTACCTACGGGGGCACTGAAGCTTTCTTT. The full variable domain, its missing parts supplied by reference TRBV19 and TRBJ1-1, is DGGITQSPKYLFRKEGQNVTLSCEQNLNHDAMYWYRQDPGQGLRLIYYSQIVNDFQKGDIAEGYSVSREKKESFPLTVTSAQKNPTAFYLCASSTYGGTEAFFGQGTRLTVV.

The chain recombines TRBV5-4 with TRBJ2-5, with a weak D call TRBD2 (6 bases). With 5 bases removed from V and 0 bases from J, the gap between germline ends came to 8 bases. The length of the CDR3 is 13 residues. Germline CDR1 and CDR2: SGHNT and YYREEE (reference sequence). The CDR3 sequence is CASRLADQETQYF. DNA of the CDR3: TGTGCCAGCAGATTAGCGGACCAAGAGACCCAGTACTTC. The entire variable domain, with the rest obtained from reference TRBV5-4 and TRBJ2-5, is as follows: ETGVTQSPTHLIKTRGQQVTLRCSSQSGHNTVSWYQQALGQGPQFIFQYYREEENGRGNFPPRFSGLQFPNYSSELNVNALELDDSALYLCASRLADQETQYFGPGTRLLVL.

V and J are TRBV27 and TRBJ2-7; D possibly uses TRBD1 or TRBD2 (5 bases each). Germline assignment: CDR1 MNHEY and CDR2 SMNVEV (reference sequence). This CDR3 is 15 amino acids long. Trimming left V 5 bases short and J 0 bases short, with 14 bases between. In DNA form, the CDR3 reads TGTGCCAGCAGTCCCTACGGGACGGCCTCCTACGAGCAGTACTTC. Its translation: CASSPYGTASYEQYF.

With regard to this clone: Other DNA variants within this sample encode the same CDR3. The CDR3 DNA reads TGTGCCAGTAGTGGGGGACTGGCGCAGGAGACCCAGTACTTC. It yields the protein CASSGGLAQETQYF. The J gene is TRBJ2-5, the V gene TRBV19; D is possibly TRBD2 (6 bases). V was pared by 5 bases and J by 5 bases, with 15 bases between. The germline CDR1 and CDR2 sequences are LNHDA and SQIVND (reference sequence). This CDR3 is 14 amino acids long. Full variable domain (outside the CDR3, taken from reference TRBV19 and TRBJ2-5): DGGITQSPKYLFRKEGQNVTLSCEQNLNHDAMYWYRQDPGQGLRLIYYSQIVNDFQKGDIAEGYSVSREKKESFPLTVTSAQKNPTAFYLCASSGGLAQETQYFGPGTRLLVL.

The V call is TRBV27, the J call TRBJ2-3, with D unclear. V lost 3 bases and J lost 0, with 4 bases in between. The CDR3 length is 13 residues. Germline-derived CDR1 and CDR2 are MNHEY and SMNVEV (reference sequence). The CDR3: CASSFASTDTQYF. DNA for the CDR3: TGTGCCAGCAGTTTTGCTAGCACAGATACGCAGTATTTT.

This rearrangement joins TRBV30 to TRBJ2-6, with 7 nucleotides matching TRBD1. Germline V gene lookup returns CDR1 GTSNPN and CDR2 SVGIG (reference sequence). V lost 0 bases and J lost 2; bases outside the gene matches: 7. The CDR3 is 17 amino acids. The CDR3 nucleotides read TGTGCCTGGAGTGTTCAGACAGGGTTTACTGGGGCCAACGTCCTGACTTTC. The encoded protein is CAWSVQTGFTGANVLTF.

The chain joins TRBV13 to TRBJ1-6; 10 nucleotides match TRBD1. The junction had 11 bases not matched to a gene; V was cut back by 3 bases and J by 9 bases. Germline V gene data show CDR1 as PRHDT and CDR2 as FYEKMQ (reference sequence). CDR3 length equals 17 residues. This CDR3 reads CASSFGQDRGFGSPLHF. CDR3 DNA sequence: TGTGCCAGCAGCTTCGGTCAGGACAGGGGGTTTGGTTCACCCCTCCACTTT.

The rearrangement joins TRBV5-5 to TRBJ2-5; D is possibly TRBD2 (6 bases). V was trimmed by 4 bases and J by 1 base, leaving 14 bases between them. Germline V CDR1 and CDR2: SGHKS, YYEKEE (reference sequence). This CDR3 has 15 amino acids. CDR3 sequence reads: CASSNPLGGQETQYF. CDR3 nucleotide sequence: TGTGCCAGCAGCAACCCTCTGGGAGGCCAAGAGACCCAGTACTTC. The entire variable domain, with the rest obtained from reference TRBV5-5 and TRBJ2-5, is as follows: DAGVTQSPTHLIKTRGQQVTLRCSPISGHKSVSWYQQVLGQGPQFIFQYYEKEERGRGNFPDRFSARQFPNYSSELNVNALLLGDSALYLCASSNPLGGQETQYFGPGTRLLVL.

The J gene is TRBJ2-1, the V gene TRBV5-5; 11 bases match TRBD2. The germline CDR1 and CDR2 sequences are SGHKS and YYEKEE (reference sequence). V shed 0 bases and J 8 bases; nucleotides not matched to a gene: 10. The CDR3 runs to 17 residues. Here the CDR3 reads CASSLEGTSGSHHEQFF. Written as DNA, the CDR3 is TGTGCCAGCAGCTTGGAGGGTACTAGCGGGAGTCATCATGAGCAGTTCTTC.

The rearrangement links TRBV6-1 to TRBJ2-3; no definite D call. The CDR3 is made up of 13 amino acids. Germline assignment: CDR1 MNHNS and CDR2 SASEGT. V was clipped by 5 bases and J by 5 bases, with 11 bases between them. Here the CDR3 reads CASSRPLGDTQYF. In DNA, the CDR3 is TGTGCCAGCAGTCGTCCTCTGGGAGATACGCAGTATTTT.

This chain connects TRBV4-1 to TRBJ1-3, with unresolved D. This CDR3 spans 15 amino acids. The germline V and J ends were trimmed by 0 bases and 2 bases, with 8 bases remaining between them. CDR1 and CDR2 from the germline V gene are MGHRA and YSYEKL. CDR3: CASSQDRGAGNTIYF. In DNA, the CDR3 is TGCGCCAGCAGCCAAGATCGGGGTGCTGGAAACACCATATATTTT.

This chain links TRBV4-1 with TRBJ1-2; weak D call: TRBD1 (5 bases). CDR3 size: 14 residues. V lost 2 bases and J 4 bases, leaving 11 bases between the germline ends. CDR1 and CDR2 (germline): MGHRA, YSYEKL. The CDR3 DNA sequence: TGCGCCAGCAGCCAAACCGGGACGGTCTATGGCTACACCTTC. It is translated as CASSQTGTVYGYTF.

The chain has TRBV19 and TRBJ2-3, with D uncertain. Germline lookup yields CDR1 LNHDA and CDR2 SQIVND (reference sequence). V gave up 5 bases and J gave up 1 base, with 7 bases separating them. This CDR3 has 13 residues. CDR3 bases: TGTGCCAGTAGTTTCCAGGGCACAGATACGCAGTATTTT. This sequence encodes CASSFQGTDTQYF. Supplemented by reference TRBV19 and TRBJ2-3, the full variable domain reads DGGITQSPKYLFRKEGQNVTLSCEQNLNHDAMYWYRQDPGQGLRLIYYSQIVNDFQKGDIAEGYSVSREKKESFPLTVTSAQKNPTAFYLCASSFQGTDTQYFGPGTRLTVL.

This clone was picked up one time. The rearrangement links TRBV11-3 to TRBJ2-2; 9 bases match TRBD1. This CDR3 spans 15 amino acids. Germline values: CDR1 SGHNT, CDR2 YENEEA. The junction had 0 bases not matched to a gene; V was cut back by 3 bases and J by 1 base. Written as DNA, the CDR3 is TGTGCCAGCAGCTTGGGACAGGGGAACACCGGGGAGCTGTTTTTT. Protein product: CASSLGQGNTGELFF.

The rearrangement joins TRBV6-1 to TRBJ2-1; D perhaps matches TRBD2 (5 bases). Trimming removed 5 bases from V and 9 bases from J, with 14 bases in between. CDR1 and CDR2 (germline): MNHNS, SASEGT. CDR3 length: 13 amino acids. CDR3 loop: CASSTGPRGEQFF. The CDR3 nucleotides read TGTGCCAGCAGTACCGGGCCTCGGGGTGAGCAGTTCTTC.

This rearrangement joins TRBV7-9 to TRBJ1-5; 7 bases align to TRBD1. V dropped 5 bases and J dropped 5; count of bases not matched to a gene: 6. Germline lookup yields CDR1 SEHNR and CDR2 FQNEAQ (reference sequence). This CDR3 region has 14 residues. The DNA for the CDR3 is TGTGCCAGCAGCCCTGGACAGGCGGATCAGCCCCAGCATTTT. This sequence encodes CASSPGQADQPQHF.

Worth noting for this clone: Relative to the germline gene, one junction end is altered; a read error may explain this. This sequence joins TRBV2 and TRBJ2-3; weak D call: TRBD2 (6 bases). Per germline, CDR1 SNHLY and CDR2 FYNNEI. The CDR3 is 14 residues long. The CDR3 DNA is TGTGCCAGCAGTGAGGGTGGGAGGACAAATACGCAATATTTT. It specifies CASSEGGRTNTQYF. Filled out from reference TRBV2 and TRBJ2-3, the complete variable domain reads EPEVTQTPSHQVTQMGQEVILRCVPISNHLYFYWYRQILGQKVEFLVSFYNNEISEKSEIFDDQFSVERPDGSNFTLKIRSTKLEDSAMYFCASSEGGRTNTQYFGPGTRLTVL.

The CDR3 coding sequence is TGCGCCAGCAGCTTGGCCGTTCGGGACGGAGGCTCCTACGAGCAGTACTTC. It encodes CASSLAVRDGGSYEQYF. This chain uses TRBV5-1 with TRBJ2-7; D is tentatively TRBD1 or TRBD2 (5 bases each). From germline, CDR1 is SGHRS and CDR2 YFSETQ. CDR3 length: 17 amino acids. V lost 0 bases and J 0 bases, leaving 16 bases between the germline ends.

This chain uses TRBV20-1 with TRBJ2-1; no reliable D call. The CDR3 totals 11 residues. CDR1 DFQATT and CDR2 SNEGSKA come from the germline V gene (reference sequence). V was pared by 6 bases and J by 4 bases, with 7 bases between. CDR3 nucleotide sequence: TGCAGTGCCGTCGAATACAATGAGCAGTTCTTC. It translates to CSAVEYNEQFF.

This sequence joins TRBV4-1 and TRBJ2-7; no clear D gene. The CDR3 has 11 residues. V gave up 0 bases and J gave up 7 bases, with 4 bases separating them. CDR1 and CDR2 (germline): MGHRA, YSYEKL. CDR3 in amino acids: CASSQEREQYF. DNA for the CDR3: TGCGCCAGCAGCCAAGAGAGGGAGCAGTACTTC.